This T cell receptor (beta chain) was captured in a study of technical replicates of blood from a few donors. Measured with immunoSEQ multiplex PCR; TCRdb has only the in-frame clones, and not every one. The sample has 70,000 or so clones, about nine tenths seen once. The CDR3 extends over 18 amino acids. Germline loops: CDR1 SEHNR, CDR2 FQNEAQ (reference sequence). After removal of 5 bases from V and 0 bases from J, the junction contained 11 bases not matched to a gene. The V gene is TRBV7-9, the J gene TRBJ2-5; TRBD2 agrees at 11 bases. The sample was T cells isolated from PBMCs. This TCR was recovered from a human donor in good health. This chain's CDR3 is CASSQRTSGSGYQETQYF. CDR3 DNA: TGTGCCAGCAGCCAGAGGACTAGCGGGTCAGGGTACCAAGAGACCCAGTACTTC.